Reported below is one TCR beta chain. This sample is part of a study of CD8+ T cells in alopecia areata. The germline CDR1 and CDR2 sequences are SNHLY and FYNNEI. This CDR3 spans 14 amino acids. V was clipped by 6 bases and J by 4 bases, with 15 bases between them. The sample's treatment: oral pan-JAK inhibitor, 5-10 mg twice daily. Sequencing used cDNA as its template, made by extracting RNA and reverse transcribing it. Method: immunoSEQ multiplex PCR; TCRdb's copy keeps in-frame clones and lacks some. This table has about 42,000 clones, over 85% appearing once. The material sequenced was CD8+ T cells sorted from blood, taken at week 24, from a patient treated with tofacitinib. This chain connects TRBV2 to TRBJ2-5; D is perhaps TRBD1 (7 bases). The clonotype was recovered from a human donor with alopecia areata. The CDR3, as DNA: TGTGCCAGCAGGGATGGAGGGGGCGGAGAGACCCAGTACTTC. Translated: CASRDGGGGETQYF. Together with reference TRBV2 and TRBJ2-5, the CDR3 gives the full variable domain: EPEVTQTPSHQVTQMGQEVILRCVPISNHLYFYWYRQILGQKVEFLVSFYNNEISEKSEIFDDQFSVERPDGSNFTLKIRSTKLEDSAMYFCASRDGGGGETQYFGPGTRLLVL.